These T cell receptor beta chains were read from a single sample in a study of blood T cell repertoires in COVID-19. Sequencing was performed with immunoSEQ multiplex PCR; in TCRdb, only in-frame clones are kept and a portion is missing. Of about 180,000 clones listed, 85% to 90% are singletons. Sequencing input: PBMCs or T cells enriched from blood (not recorded which). These receptors all come from a man in his forties who had recovered from COVID-19. Both conserved end residues are part of each CDR3. D genes are given only for firm matches. The size entry is marked missing in some rows and otherwise reads once, few, many or a size class.

j_call v_call d_call clone_size cdr3_nt cdr3_aa
TRBJ2-7 TRBV9 TRBD2 - TGTGCCAGCAGCGGGACTAGCGGGGGAGAGAAGTACTTC CASSGTSGGEKYF
TRBJ1-2 TRBV28 TRBD1 - TGTGCCAGCAGTTTGGGGACAGGGCTCGTTGGCTACACCTTC CASSLGTGLVGYTF
TRBJ2-3 TRBV7-2 - - TGTGCCAGCAGACTAGGATCGGGGAGCACAGATACGCAGTATTTT CASRLGSGSTDTQYF
TRBJ2-1 TRBV9 TRBD1 - TGTGCCAGCAGCCTTAGGGACAGGGACCGCAATGAGCAGTTCTTC CASSLRDRDRNEQFF
TRBJ1-4 TRBV19 TRBD1 - TGTGCCAGTAGTAGAGGCCTGGACAGGTTAATTGAAAAACTGTTTTTT CASSRGLDRLIEKLFF
TRBJ2-7 TRBV27 TRBD1 - TGTGCCAGCAGACGACAGGGAGCCTACGAGCAGTACTTC CASRRQGAYEQYF
TRBJ2-1 TRBV19 TRBD2 - TGTGCCAGTCAATCCGGGACTAGGTCCTACAATGAGCAGTTCTTC CASQSGTRSYNEQFF
TRBJ1-5 TRBV11-2 TRBD1 - TGTGCCAGCAGCTTAGGAACAGGGGCGCCCCAGCATTTT CASSLGTGAPQHF
TRBJ1-1 TRBV30 - - TGTGCCTGGAGTGTATCTGAGGGGAGGGCTTTCTTT CAWSVSEGRAFF
TRBJ2-3 TRBV5-1 - - TGCGCCAGCAGCTTGGAGACAGCCACCACAGATACGCAGTATTTT CASSLETATTDTQYF
TRBJ2-1 TRBV5-6 TRBD2 - TGTGCCAGCAGCTTGGGACTAGCCGACCATGAGCAGTTCTTC CASSLGLADHEQFF
TRBJ1-6 TRBV5-4 - - TGTGCCAGCAGCTTGGCGGACCGGGGAAATTCACCCCTCCACTTT CASSLADRGNSPLHF
TRBJ2-1 TRBV6-5 TRBD1 - TGTGCCAGCTTTACCGGGACAGGGCTTCCCAATGAGCAGTTCTTC CASFTGTGLPNEQFF
TRBJ1-2 TRBV6-5 - - TGTGCCAGCAGTTACTCGAATTCGAGGGGGGGCTACACCTTC CASSYSNSRGGYTF
TRBJ1-2 TRBV30 - - TGTGCCTGGAGTTCGAGAGGGTTGATTCAAGGCTACACCTTC CAWSSRGLIQGYTF
TRBJ2-7 TRBV20-1 - - TGCAGTGCTAGAGAAACAGGGTTGGAGTACTTC CSARETGLEYF
TRBJ2-7 TRBV29-1 TRBD1 - TGCAGCGTGGCCGGACAGGGGGCGAACTACGAGCAGTACTTC CSVAGQGANYEQYF
TRBJ2-1 TRBV10-1 - - TGCGCCAGCAGTGAGTCGCTAGCTACCTACAATGAGCAGTTCTTC CASSESLATYNEQFF
TRBJ1-4 TRBV11-1 - - TGTGCCAGCAGCTTATTCCGCGGACAGCCCCATGAAAAACTGTTTTTT CASSLFRGQPHEKLFF
TRBJ2-3 TRBV9 TRBD1 few TGTGCCAGCAGCGTAGAACAGGGGTTGGAGACAGATACGCAGTATTTT CASSVEQGLETDTQYF
TRBJ1-5 TRBV19 - - TGTGCCAGTAGTAGCGACAGGAATCAGCCCCAGCATTTT CASSSDRNQPQHF
TRBJ2-7 TRBV28 - - TGTGCCAGCATCCCGCGCTGGACAACAGACTCCTACGAGCAGTACTTC CASIPRWTTDSYEQYF
TRBJ2-2 TRBV6-2/TRBV6-3 TRBD2 many TGTGCCAGCAGTTTAGCGGGGGAGGGCACCGGGGAGCTGTTTTTT CASSLAGEGTGELFF
TRBJ1-2 TRBV27 TRBD1 - TGTGCCAGCAGTTTCGGCAGGGGGCTTGCTGGCTACACCTTC CASSFGRGLAGYTF
TRBJ2-3 TRBV28 - - TGTGCCAGCAGTTTGGGGGGTACGCAGTATTTT CASSLGGTQYF
TRBJ2-1 TRBV6-5 TRBD1 few TGTGCCAGCAGTTGGGACAGGGGCAATGAGCAGTTCTTC CASSWDRGNEQFF
TRBJ2-7 TRBV28 - - TGTGCCAGCAGTCTCCCCCCCGGGGTGCAGTACTTC CASSLPPGVQYF
TRBJ1-6 TRBV9 - - TGTGCCAGCAGCAGGCGACAGGATAATTCACCCCTCCACTTT CASSRRQDNSPLHF
TRBJ2-1 TRBV5-1 - once TGCGCCAGCAGCTTGGTCGTTTCCAATGAGCAGTTCTTC CASSLVVSNEQFF
TRBJ2-5 TRBV19 TRBD1 - TGTGCCAGTAGTAGACCGGGACAGGGGAGGCGAGAGACCCAGTACTTC CASSRPGQGRRETQYF
TRBJ2-5 TRBV7-9 TRBD1 - TGTGCCAGCAGCTGGACGACAGGGCAAGAGACCCAGTACTTC CASSWTTGQETQYF
TRBJ1-2 TRBV4-1 - - TGCGCCAGCAGCCAAGAGACATCGACTAACTATGGCTACACCTTC CASSQETSTNYGYTF
TRBJ1-1 TRBV28 - - TGTGCCAGCAGTTTCGGGCAGGTAGGAGGGCCCAACACTGAAGCTTTCTTT CASSFGQVGGPNTEAFF
TRBJ1-4 TRBV27 - - TGTGCCAGCAGTTTGACCGGGAAGGGAAAACTGTTTTTT CASSLTGKGKLFF
TRBJ2-7 TRBV24-1 - - TGTGCCACCAGTGATGGGGGAGGCTACGAGCAGTACTTC CATSDGGGYEQYF
TRBJ2-5 TRBV6-5 TRBD2 - TGTGCCAGCAACAAGGGAGGGGCAGGAGAGACCCAGTACTTC CASNKGGAGETQYF
TRBJ2-2 TRBV7-8 TRBD1 once TGTGCCAGCAGCCTACGGACAGGGTGGGAGCTGTTTTTT CASSLRTGWELFF
TRBJ2-7 TRBV3-1/TRBV3-2 TRBD2 - TGTGCCAGCAGGGCAGCGGGGAGTCCATATCACGAGCAGTACTTC CASRAAGSPYHEQYF
TRBJ1-1 TRBV3-1/TRBV3-2 - - TGTGCCAGCAGCCAAGATGAGGGATTCACTGAAGCTTTCTTT CASSQDEGFTEAFF
TRBJ1-5 TRBV24-1 - - TGTGCCACCAGTGCGGCAGGGAATCAGCCCCAGCATTTT CATSAAGNQPQHF
TRBJ2-1 TRBV5-1 TRBD2 - TGCGCCAGCAGCTACACTAGCGGGGGGACTAATGAGCAGTTCTTC CASSYTSGGTNEQFF
TRBJ2-5 TRBV9 TRBD2 - TGTGCCAGCAGCGCCCCCGCGGCGGGAGGGCGGGAGACCCAGTACTTC CASSAPAAGGRETQYF
TRBJ2-7 TRBV6-1 - - TGTGCCAGCAGTGAACATGTTTCCGAGCAGTACTTC CASSEHVSEQYF
TRBJ2-7 TRBV6-5 TRBD2 - TGTGCCAGCAGCCTGACTAGCGCGAGCTCCTACGAGCAGTACTTC CASSLTSASSYEQYF
TRBJ1-5 TRBV6-2/TRBV6-3 TRBD1 - TGTGCCAGCAGTGGGACAGGCCTTCGGCAGCCCCAGCATTTT CASSGTGLRQPQHF
TRBJ1-5 TRBV3-1/TRBV3-2 - few TGTGCCAGCAGCTGGCGGGGCGCAGGCGGCAATCAGCCCCAGCATTTT CASSWRGAGGNQPQHF
TRBJ1-1 TRBV9 TRBD1 - TGTGCCAGCAGCGTAGCAGGGACAGAAATGAAGGACACTGAAGCTTTCTTT CASSVAGTEMKDTEAFF
TRBJ2-2 TRBV5-1 TRBD1 once TGCGCCAGCAGCCCTATGACAGGGGGCATCACCGGGGAGCTGTTTTTT CASSPMTGGITGELFF
TRBJ2-5 TRBV27 TRBD2 few TGTGCCAGCAGTTTACGGGGAACTAGCGGGGGACAAGAGACCCAGTACTTC CASSLRGTSGGQETQYF
TRBJ2-3 TRBV27 - - TGTGCCAGCAGTTGGGCCTCTACGCAGTATTTT CASSWASTQYF
TRBJ1-4 TRBV5-1 - - TGCGCCAGCAGCTTGGCGGGGAGTCTTGGTGAAAAACTGTTTTTT CASSLAGSLGEKLFF
TRBJ1-5 TRBV30 TRBD1 - TGTGCCTGGAGGGAAATCCGGGACAGGGTGAGGGACAATCAGCCCCAGCATTTT CAWREIRDRVRDNQPQHF
TRBJ1-1 TRBV12-5 TRBD1 - TGTGCTAGTGGTTTGGGAGGACAGGGGGCTGAAGCTTTCTTT CASGLGGQGAEAFF
TRBJ2-3 TRBV5-1 - - TGCGCCAGCAGATCTACAGATACGCAGTATTTT CASRSTDTQYF